Listed below are T cell receptor beta chains from one sample, sequenced in a study of cytomegalovirus exposure and HLA in healthy donors. Measured with immunoSEQ multiplex PCR; TCRdb has only the in-frame clones, and not every one. Counted here are 95,000 to 100,000 clones, about 85% occurring once; the ten biggest clones make up about 3.8%. Sequenced material: PBMCs. The receptors derive from a man aged 25 to 45 in good health and CMV-seronegative. CDR3s leave out the opening cysteine and the closing phenylalanine or tryptophan.

TRBJ1-3 | TRBV28 | ASSLLQRRGNTIY
TRBJ2-5 | TRBV7-6 | ASSFDQETQY
TRBJ1-5 | TRBV2 | ASSDDSYSNQPQH
TRBJ2-6 | TRBV13 | ASSFRGANVLT
TRBJ2-7 | TRBV30 | AWSGQGLGEQY
TRBJ1-1 | TRBV2 | ASSMGGGTEAF
TRBJ2-1 | TRBV4-3 | ASSQDESPGLAGNEQF
TRBJ1-1 | TRBV4-1 | ASSQSQLNTEAF
TRBJ2-3 | TRBV5-1 | ASSLTVSTDTQY
TRBJ2-7 | TRBV6-5 | ASSYSARGQYEQY
TRBJ2-1 | TRBV5-6 | ASSHRVGEQF
TRBJ2-6 | TRBV5-4 | ASSLAGGLGANVLT
TRBJ2-3 | TRBV4-1 | ASSQRGLAGGSTQY
TRBJ2-5 | TRBV5-6 | ASSSGQGARETQY
TRBJ2-1 | TRBV23-1 | ASSQRAFSYNEQF
TRBJ1-2 | TRBV5-5 | ASRQQGRGYT
TRBJ1-1 | TRBV6-5 | ASSSDREVHRTEAF
TRBJ1-4 | TRBV7-2 | ASSLVGQAQKLF
TRBJ2-3 | TRBV7-9 | ASSSGTGGLDTQY
TRBJ2-3 | TRBV4-1 | ASSRGQSTDTQY
TRBJ2-5 | TRBV5-1 | ASSLASRLLETQY
TRBJ2-1 | TRBV10-1 | ASIPGGGPNNEQF
TRBJ2-3 | TRBV7-9 | ASGAAASTDTQY
TRBJ2-5 | TRBV13 | ASSDTSGGKTQY
TRBJ1-4 | TRBV4-1 | ASSQTNSLLF
TRBJ2-5 | TRBV5-6 | ASTRQGYQETQY
TRBJ2-5 | TRBV15 | ATSVTSGGAEETQY
TRBJ2-4 | TRBV5-4 | ASSVDSATTPRN
TRBJ2-7 | TRBV27 | ASSLGRGYEQY
TRBJ1-4 | TRBV9 | ASSVMEGPNEKLF
TRBJ2-3 | TRBV10-2 | ASSTSSITDTQY
TRBJ1-1 | TRBV7-2 | ASSFRSGDMAF
TRBJ1-2 | TRBV9 | ASSVAVEVGAPYGYT
TRBJ1-3 | TRBV25-1 | ASSEQGQLSGNTIY
TRBJ1-5 | TRBV27 | ASSSGVSGNQPQH
TRBJ2-3 | TRBV7-9 | ASSGGLNTDTQY
TRBJ1-4 | TRBV29-1 | SAKGGGNEKLF
TRBJ1-6 | TRBV2 | ASKRSTANNSPLH
TRBJ2-3 | TRBV25-1 | ASSDQSGRGDTQY
TRBJ2-1 | TRBV6-5 | ASRGTGSYNEQF
TRBJ2-7 | TRBV29-1 | SASPGGRGYEQY
TRBJ1-1 | TRBV29-1 | SVADRKTEAF
TRBJ1-1 | TRBV21-1 | ASRLPGQGLAEAF
TRBJ2-7 | TRBV10-3 | AISEDQSGIEQY
TRBJ1-5 | TRBV30 | AWSVGSGRNQPQH
TRBJ1-1 | TRBV2 | ASNPGQGVYTEAF
TRBJ2-3 | TRBV6-1 | ASSEGTGGPDTQY
TRBJ2-6 | TRBV7-9 | ASSLGDSSGANVLT
TRBJ2-2 | TRBV13 | ASSSPSGRRIGELF
TRBJ2-1 | TRBV7-6 | ASSLARGGSYNEQF
TRBJ2-3 | TRBV30 | AWSPGLGDTQY
TRBJ2-7 | TRBV27 | ASSAGQTYEQY
TRBJ1-4 | TRBV28 | ASNTGEEKLF
TRBJ1-1 | TRBV4-1 | ASSLRAGFEAF